These T cell receptor beta chains were read from a single sample in a study of shared clonotypes between healthy human individuals. Only in-frame clones appear in the TCRdb table, and some are missing; sequencing was by immunoSEQ multiplex PCR. The sample includes fewer than 3 million clones, approximately 90% of them seen just once. The sample comprised naive CD4+ T cells from PBMCs. The source of these receptors is a man younger than 35 in good health. Some clones in this sample may be carry-over from other donors' samples. CDR3s include the opening cysteine and the closing phenylalanine or tryptophan. A D gene is named only where the DNA matches it firmly. Clone sizes are given selectively: once, few, many, or a class where the clone is expanded.

cdr3_aa: CASSPHGPGAGSGELFF
cdr3_nt: TGCGCCAGCAGCCCCCACGGCCCGGGGGCGGGATCCGGGGAGCTGTTTTTT
v_call: TRBV4-1
clone_size: -
d_call: -
j_call: TRBJ2-2

cdr3_aa: CAREQILNTGELFF
cdr3_nt: TGTGCCAGGGAACAGATTCTGAACACCGGGGAGCTGTTTTTT
v_call: TRBV6-5
clone_size: once
d_call: -
j_call: TRBJ2-2

cdr3_aa: CARAPMEPDTQYF
cdr3_nt: TGTGCCCGCGCTCCTATGGAGCCGGATACGCAGTATTTT
v_call: TRBV2
clone_size: -
d_call: -
j_call: TRBJ2-3

cdr3_aa: CASSYSGTGGLDTQYF
cdr3_nt: TGTGCCAGCAGCTATTCCGGGACAGGGGGGTTAGATACGCAGTATTTT
v_call: TRBV9
clone_size: -
d_call: TRBD1
j_call: TRBJ2-3

cdr3_aa: CASSLDLKQPQHF
cdr3_nt: TGTGCCAGCAGCTTAGATTTGAAACAGCCCCAGCATTTT
v_call: TRBV11-2
clone_size: once
d_call: -
j_call: TRBJ1-5

cdr3_aa: CASSQGSANNQPQHF
cdr3_nt: TGTGCCAGCAGCCAAGGATCAGCTAACAATCAGCCCCAGCATTTT
v_call: TRBV16
clone_size: -
d_call: -
j_call: TRBJ1-5

cdr3_aa: CASSLVGYLMNTEAFF
cdr3_nt: TGCGCCAGCAGCTTGGTAGGGTACCTTATGAACACTGAAGCTTTCTTT
v_call: TRBV5-1
clone_size: -
d_call: -
j_call: TRBJ1-1

cdr3_aa: CASGPGLVVHEQFF
cdr3_nt: TGTGCTAGTGGCCCAGGACTAGTCGTCCATGAGCAGTTCTTC
v_call: TRBV12-5
clone_size: -
d_call: TRBD2
j_call: TRBJ2-1

cdr3_aa: CASSLTPSGANVLTF
cdr3_nt: TGTGCCAGCAGTCTGACTCCATCTGGGGCCAACGTCCTGACTTTC
v_call: TRBV7-8
clone_size: -
d_call: -
j_call: TRBJ2-6

cdr3_aa: CASSLNGGGTEAFF
cdr3_nt: TGTGCCAGCAGTTTAAACGGGGGCGGAACTGAAGCTTTCTTT
v_call: TRBV6-1
clone_size: once
d_call: -
j_call: TRBJ1-1

cdr3_aa: CAWSEIQETQYF
cdr3_nt: TGTGCCTGGAGTGAGATCCAAGAGACCCAGTACTTC
v_call: TRBV30
clone_size: -
d_call: -
j_call: TRBJ2-5

cdr3_aa: CASSPGGQETQYF
cdr3_nt: TGTGCCAGCAGCCCGGGGGGCCAGGAGACCCAGTACTTC
v_call: TRBV5-6
clone_size: -
d_call: -
j_call: TRBJ2-5

cdr3_aa: CASSSPWQGVGELFF
cdr3_nt: TGTGCCAGCAGTTCCCCCTGGCAGGGGGTCGGGGAGCTGTTTTTT
v_call: TRBV28
clone_size: -
d_call: TRBD1
j_call: TRBJ2-2

cdr3_aa: CASNRDFNGELFF
cdr3_nt: TGTGCCAGCAACAGGGATTTTAACGGGGAGCTGTTTTTT
v_call: TRBV25-1
clone_size: once
d_call: -
j_call: TRBJ2-2

cdr3_aa: CASSERGHRSNEQFF
cdr3_nt: TGTGCCAGCAGTGAGAGGGGGCACAGGTCCAATGAGCAGTTCTTC
v_call: TRBV25-1
clone_size: -
d_call: TRBD1
j_call: TRBJ2-1

cdr3_aa: CASQEDRYSNQPQHF
cdr3_nt: TGTGCCAGCCAAGAGGACCGATATAGCAATCAGCCCCAGCATTTT
v_call: TRBV28
clone_size: -
d_call: -
j_call: TRBJ1-5

cdr3_aa: CASSTRTSGNTGELFF
cdr3_nt: TGCGCCAGCAGCACCCGGACTAGCGGTAACACCGGGGAGCTGTTTTTT
v_call: TRBV5-1
clone_size: -
d_call: TRBD2
j_call: TRBJ2-2

cdr3_aa: CASSETGSGEKLFF
cdr3_nt: TGTGCCAGCTCAGAGACAGGGTCTGGCGAAAAACTGTTTTTT
v_call: TRBV18
clone_size: -
d_call: TRBD1
j_call: TRBJ1-4

cdr3_aa: CASSLDLGGLNTEAFF
cdr3_nt: TGTGCCAGCAGCTTAGACCTAGGGGGCCTCAACACTGAAGCTTTCTTT
v_call: TRBV7-9
clone_size: -
d_call: TRBD1
j_call: TRBJ1-1

cdr3_aa: CASSSGQGLYEQYF
cdr3_nt: TGTGCCAGCAGCTCGGGACAGGGCCTCTACGAGCAGTACTTC
v_call: TRBV5-4
clone_size: -
d_call: TRBD1
j_call: TRBJ2-7

cdr3_aa: CASSLVRGHTEAFF
cdr3_nt: TGTGCCAGCAGCTTAGTTCGGGGCCACACTGAAGCTTTCTTT
v_call: TRBV7-9
clone_size: few
d_call: -
j_call: TRBJ1-1

cdr3_aa: CASSLGGTSSYEQYF
cdr3_nt: TGTGCCAGCAGCTTAGGCGGGACTTCCTCCTACGAGCAGTACTTC
v_call: TRBV7-7
clone_size: -
d_call: -
j_call: TRBJ2-7

cdr3_aa: CASSLRLGGNEQFF
cdr3_nt: TGCGCCAGCAGCTTGCGATTGGGCGGCAATGAGCAGTTCTTC
v_call: TRBV5-1
clone_size: -
d_call: -
j_call: TRBJ2-1

cdr3_aa: CASSFDAGGDKGIYSNQPQHF
cdr3_nt: TGTGCCAGCAGTTTCGACGCAGGGGGTGATAAGGGGATCTATAGCAATCAGCCCCAGCATTTT
v_call: TRBV27
clone_size: once
d_call: TRBD1
j_call: TRBJ1-5

cdr3_aa: CASSRDRFNPQHF
cdr3_nt: TGTGCCAGCAGTAGAGACAGGTTCAACCCCCAGCATTTT
v_call: TRBV6-5
clone_size: -
d_call: -
j_call: TRBJ1-5